This is a list of T cell receptor beta chains from one sample in a study of cytomegalovirus exposure and HLA in healthy donors. Measured with immunoSEQ multiplex PCR; TCRdb has only the in-frame clones, and not every one. Of approximately 270,000 clones listed, about 90% are singletons. Sequenced: PBMCs. The receptors come from a man younger than 35 in good health and CMV-seropositive. Each CDR3 is given with its conserved first and last residue. Fields, in order: J gene, D gene, V gene, clone size, CDR3 DNA, CDR3 protein. The D gene is left open where the match is weak. Not all rows give a size; the values are once, few, many and, for expanded clones, a class.

J: TRBJ2-7; D: TRBD2; V: TRBV4-3; size: .; DNA: TGCGCCAGCAGCCAGTCCGGGACTAGCGGGCCCTACGAGCAGTACTTC; CDR3: CASSQSGTSGPYEQYF
J: TRBJ1-1; D: .; V: TRBV9; size: .; DNA: TGTGCCAGCAGCGCCTTCCTAGACATCGAAGGTACTGAAGCTTTCTTT; CDR3: CASSAFLDIEGTEAFF
J: TRBJ2-7; D: .; V: TRBV7-8; size: .; DNA: TGTGCCAGCAGCTTAGTACAGGGCGAGGAGCAGTACTTC; CDR3: CASSLVQGEEQYF
J: TRBJ1-2; D: .; V: TRBV5-4; size: .; DNA: TGTGCCAGCAGCTTGCCGACCGGGGCAGTCGGCTATGGCTACACCTTC; CDR3: CASSLPTGAVGYGYTF
J: TRBJ1-4; D: .; V: TRBV5-1; size: .; DNA: TGCGCCAGCAGCTTGCCAGGGAGTTATGAAAAACTGTTTTTT; CDR3: CASSLPGSYEKLFF
J: TRBJ1-2; D: .; V: TRBV5-6; size: once; DNA: TGTGCCAGCAGCTTGAGGGTTTCTAACTATGGCTACACCTTC; CDR3: CASSLRVSNYGYTF
J: TRBJ1-2; D: .; V: TRBV6-6; size: .; DNA: TGTGCCAGCAGGGACCAGGTTCAAGGCTACACCTTC; CDR3: CASRDQVQGYTF
J: TRBJ2-3; D: TRBD2; V: TRBV5-1; size: .; DNA: TGCGCCAGCAGCTCGGGAATAGCGGGAGTGGCAGATACGCAGTATTTT; CDR3: CASSSGIAGVADTQYF
J: TRBJ2-5; D: .; V: TRBV11-2; size: .; DNA: TGTGCCAGCAGCTTAACCTACTGGACGCCCCAAGAGACCCAGTACTTC; CDR3: CASSLTYWTPQETQYF
J: TRBJ2-5; D: TRBD1; V: TRBV7-9; size: .; DNA: TGTGCCAGCAGCTTACCCGGGACAGGGGAAGAATTTCAAGAGACCCAGTACTTC; CDR3: CASSLPGTGEEFQETQYF
J: TRBJ2-7; D: TRBD2; V: TRBV7-2; size: .; DNA: TGTGCCAGCAGCTTAACTAGCGGGAGGAACTACGAGCAGTACTTC; CDR3: CASSLTSGRNYEQYF
J: TRBJ2-7; D: TRBD1; V: TRBV6-1; size: .; DNA: TGTGCCAGCAGTAGACCCGGGACAGGGGGCGAGCAGTACTTC; CDR3: CASSRPGTGGEQYF
J: TRBJ2-1; D: .; V: TRBV6-1; size: .; DNA: TGTGCCAGCAGTGAAGTGGGAGATGCCTACAATGAGCAGTTCTTC; CDR3: CASSEVGDAYNEQFF
J: TRBJ2-1; D: TRBD2; V: TRBV5-4; size: .; DNA: TGTGCCAGCAGCCGGCGGGGGACTAGCGGGAGCACTGAGCAGTTCTTC; CDR3: CASSRRGTSGSTEQFF
J: TRBJ2-3; D: TRBD1; V: TRBV27; size: few; DNA: TGTGCCAGCAGTACCCGACAGGGTCCAGATACGCAGTATTTT; CDR3: CASSTRQGPDTQYF
J: TRBJ1-5; D: .; V: TRBV6-5; size: .; DNA: TGTGCCAGCAGTGACAGGTCCGGGCCCCAGCATTTT; CDR3: CASSDRSGPQHF
J: TRBJ2-7; D: TRBD2; V: TRBV30; size: .; DNA: TGTGCCAGCGGCGCTAGCGGGACTTACGAGCAGTACTTC; CDR3: CASGASGTYEQYF
J: TRBJ1-4; D: .; V: TRBV6-5; size: .; DNA: TGTGCCAGCAGTTACTCGGCGACAAATCGGGAAAAACTGTTTTTT; CDR3: CASSYSATNREKLFF
J: TRBJ2-1; D: TRBD2; V: TRBV5-1; size: once; DNA: TGCGCCAGCAGCTTTGGACTAGCGGGAGAAAATTACAATGAGCAGTTCTTC; CDR3: CASSFGLAGENYNEQFF
J: TRBJ2-2; D: .; V: TRBV27; size: .; DNA: TGTGCCAGCAGTAGACTTTCGGGAGCGGCAACCGGGGAGCTGTTTTTT; CDR3: CASSRLSGAATGELFF
J: TRBJ1-2; D: .; V: TRBV19; size: .; DNA: TGTGCCAGGCTCCCCAACGCTAACTATGGCTACACCTTC; CDR3: CARLPNANYGYTF
J: TRBJ2-7; D: .; V: TRBV14; size: .; DNA: TGTGCCAGCAGCCAAACGGGAGCTGCCCCCTACGAGCAGTACTTC; CDR3: CASSQTGAAPYEQYF
J: TRBJ2-7; D: TRBD2; V: TRBV11-2; size: .; DNA: TGTGCCAGCAGCTTGGCGGCTAGCGGGAGGTACGAGCAGTACTTC; CDR3: CASSLAASGRYEQYF
J: TRBJ1-3; D: .; V: TRBV18; size: .; DNA: TGTGCCAGCTCACCAGGGACCTCTGGAAACACCATATATTTT; CDR3: CASSPGTSGNTIYF
J: TRBJ1-2; D: .; V: TRBV7-9; size: .; DNA: TGTGCCAGCAGCTCAGGGCGGGGTGCCAACTATGGCTACACCTTC; CDR3: CASSSGRGANYGYTF
J: TRBJ2-7; D: .; V: TRBV4-3; size: .; DNA: TGCGCCAGCAGCCAAGTGGGAGGCTACGAGCAGTACTTC; CDR3: CASSQVGGYEQYF
J: TRBJ2-3; D: TRBD2; V: TRBV5-1; size: .; DNA: TGCGCCAGCCGATTGGGCTGGGGGAGGGACACAGATACGCAGTATTTT; CDR3: CASRLGWGRDTDTQYF
J: TRBJ1-2; D: TRBD1; V: TRBV6-5; size: .; DNA: TGTGCCAGCAGTTACTCACCCAGGGGGTATGGCTACACCTTC; CDR3: CASSYSPRGYGYTF
J: TRBJ1-2; D: TRBD1; V: TRBV5-4; size: .; DNA: TGTGCCAGCGGGGACAGGGCCAACTATGGCTACACCTTC; CDR3: CASGDRANYGYTF
J: TRBJ1-3; D: TRBD1; V: TRBV9; size: .; DNA: TGTGCCAGCAGCGTAGGGACAGGTTTTGGAAACACCATATATTTT; CDR3: CASSVGTGFGNTIYF
J: TRBJ1-1; D: .; V: TRBV14; size: .; DNA: TGTGCCAGCAGCCAAGCTAGAGTTTCTGAAGCTTTCTTT; CDR3: CASSQARVSEAFF
J: TRBJ1-3; D: TRBD1; V: TRBV4-1; size: once; DNA: TGCGCCAGCAGCAGGTGGACAGGGACGGGGAACACCATATATTTT; CDR3: CASSRWTGTGNTIYF
J: TRBJ2-3; D: .; V: TRBV29-1; size: .; DNA: TGCAGCGCTGGGGGCGGGTTAGATACGCAGTATTTT; CDR3: CSAGGGLDTQYF
J: TRBJ1-5; D: .; V: TRBV6-1; size: .; DNA: TGTGCCAGCAGTGGACGTCGTGGGGACTGGAATCAGCCCCAGCATTTT; CDR3: CASSGRRGDWNQPQHF
J: TRBJ2-2; D: TRBD1; V: TRBV6-4; size: few; DNA: TGTGCCAGCAGTGAGTCAGGGGGAACCGGGGAGCTGTTTTTT; CDR3: CASSESGGTGELFF
J: TRBJ1-4; D: .; V: TRBV6-1; size: .; DNA: TGTGCCAGCAGTCCCCGACAGAACACTAATGAAAAACTGTTTTTT; CDR3: CASSPRQNTNEKLFF
J: TRBJ2-1; D: .; V: TRBV5-1; size: .; DNA: TGCGCCAGCAGCTTTGGACACACTCTAGGCGATGAGCAGTTCTTC; CDR3: CASSFGHTLGDEQFF
J: TRBJ2-1; D: .; V: TRBV11-2; size: .; DNA: TGTGCCAGCAGCAACGGACCGAGCTCCTACAATGAGCAGTTCTTC; CDR3: CASSNGPSSYNEQFF
J: TRBJ1-3; D: .; V: TRBV18; size: .; DNA: TGTGCCAGCTCCCCAGGGGACTCTGGAAACACCATATATTTT; CDR3: CASSPGDSGNTIYF
J: TRBJ1-2; D: .; V: TRBV7-9; size: .; DNA: TGTGCCAGCAGCTCCACGAGAGGAGACAGGAACTATGGCTACACCTTC; CDR3: CASSSTRGDRNYGYTF
J: TRBJ1-1; D: .; V: TRBV5-1; size: .; DNA: TGCGCCAGCACGCCAGACGGCTACACTGAAGCTTTCTTT; CDR3: CASTPDGYTEAFF
J: TRBJ2-7; D: .; V: TRBV4-3; size: few; DNA: TGCGCCAGCAGCCACACAGAGGGCTTAAGGGAGCAGTACTTC; CDR3: CASSHTEGLREQYF
J: TRBJ1-1; D: .; V: TRBV7-3; size: .; DNA: TGTGCCAGCAGCTCCCAACAGGGGAACACTGAAGCTTTCTTT; CDR3: CASSSQQGNTEAFF
J: TRBJ2-7; D: .; V: TRBV6-5; size: .; DNA: TGTGCCAGCAGGAGGGAAACCCCCTACGAGCAGTACTTC; CDR3: CASRRETPYEQYF
J: TRBJ2-5; D: TRBD2; V: TRBV7-6; size: few; DNA: TGTGCCAGCAGCATAGCGGGAGTCTACCAGACCCAGTACTTC; CDR3: CASSIAGVYQTQYF
J: TRBJ2-1; D: .; V: TRBV19; size: .; DNA: TGTGCCAGTAGACAGATGGGGAGGATACTTGACAATGAGCAGTTCTTC; CDR3: CASRQMGRILDNEQFF
J: TRBJ1-1; D: .; V: TRBV2; size: .; DNA: TGTGCCAGCAGTGAAGAGGGGACCACTGAAGCTTTCTTT; CDR3: CASSEEGTTEAFF
J: TRBJ2-5; D: .; V: TRBV5-6; size: .; DNA: TGTGCCAGCAGCTTGGTGCCCCCCCAAGAGACCCAGTACTTC; CDR3: CASSLVPPQETQYF
J: TRBJ1-2; D: .; V: TRBV13; size: .; DNA: TGTGCCAGCAGCCGCAGCTATGGCTACACCTTC; CDR3: CASSRSYGYTF
J: TRBJ2-7; D: TRBD1; V: TRBV6-1; size: .; DNA: TGTGCCAGCAGTGAAGGGGGACAGGGGACCTACGAGCAGTACTTC; CDR3: CASSEGGQGTYEQYF
J: TRBJ2-7; D: .; V: TRBV7-8; size: .; DNA: TGTGCCAGCAGCCCCGGGTCTTCATCGTCCGAGCAGTACTTC; CDR3: CASSPGSSSSEQYF
J: TRBJ2-7; D: TRBD2; V: TRBV9; size: .; DNA: TGTGCCAGCAGCACTAGCGGGAGGAGGGGTGAGCAGTACTTC; CDR3: CASSTSGRRGEQYF
J: TRBJ2-5; D: .; V: TRBV29-1; size: .; DNA: TGCAGCGTTGACGGGGAGACCCAGTACTTC; CDR3: CSVDGETQYF
J: TRBJ2-1; D: TRBD2; V: TRBV30; size: .; DNA: TGTGCCTGGCGAAGAGCGGGAAGCTCCTACAATGAGCAGTTCTTC; CDR3: CAWRRAGSSYNEQFF
J: TRBJ2-1; D: TRBD2; V: TRBV5-1; size: .; DNA: TGCGCCAGCAGCCCGGGACTAGCGCCTTACAATGAGCAGTTCTTC; CDR3: CASSPGLAPYNEQFF
J: TRBJ2-1; D: TRBD2; V: TRBV2; size: .; DNA: TGTGCCAGCAGTGGAGGCCGGGGCCGGACTAGCGGGTCTGAGAAGCAGTTCTTC; CDR3: CASSGGRGRTSGSEKQFF
J: TRBJ1-2; D: .; V: TRBV6-5; size: .; DNA: TGTGCCAGCAGGGACAGCCTTAACTATGGCTACACCTTC; CDR3: CASRDSLNYGYTF
J: TRBJ1-2; D: .; V: TRBV28; size: .; DNA: TGTGCCAGCAGTTATTATAACTATGGCTACACCTTC; CDR3: CASSYYNYGYTF
J: TRBJ2-7; D: TRBD2; V: TRBV11-2; size: .; DNA: TGTGCCAGCAGCTTACGGCTAGCGGACTCCTACGAGCAGTACTTC; CDR3: CASSLRLADSYEQYF